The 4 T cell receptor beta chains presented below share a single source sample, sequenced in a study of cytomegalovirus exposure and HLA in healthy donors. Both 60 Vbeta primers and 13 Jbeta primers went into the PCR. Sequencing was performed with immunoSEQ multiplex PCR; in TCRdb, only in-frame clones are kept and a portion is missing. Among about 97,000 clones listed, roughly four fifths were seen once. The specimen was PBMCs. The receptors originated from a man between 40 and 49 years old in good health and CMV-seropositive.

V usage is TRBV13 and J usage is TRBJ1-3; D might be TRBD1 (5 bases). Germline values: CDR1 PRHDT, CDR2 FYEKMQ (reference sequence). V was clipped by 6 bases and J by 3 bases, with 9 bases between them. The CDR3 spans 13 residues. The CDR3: CASSSRGGNTIYF. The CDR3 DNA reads TGTGCCAGCAGTAGTAGGGGTGGAAACACCATATATTTT.

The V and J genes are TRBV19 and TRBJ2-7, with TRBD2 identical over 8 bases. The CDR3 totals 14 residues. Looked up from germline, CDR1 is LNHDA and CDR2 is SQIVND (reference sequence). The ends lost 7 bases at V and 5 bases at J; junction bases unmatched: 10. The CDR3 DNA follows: TGTGCCAGTATCCGGGGGGGGCGGAGGAACGAGCAGTACTTC. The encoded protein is CASIRGGRRNEQYF.

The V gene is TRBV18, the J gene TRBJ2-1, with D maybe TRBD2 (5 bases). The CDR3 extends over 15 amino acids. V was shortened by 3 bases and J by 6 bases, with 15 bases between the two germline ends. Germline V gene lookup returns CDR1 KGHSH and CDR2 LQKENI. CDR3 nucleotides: TGTGCCAGCTCACCCGCTGTGGACTTCTTCAATGAGCAGTTCTTC. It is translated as CASSPAVDFFNEQFF.

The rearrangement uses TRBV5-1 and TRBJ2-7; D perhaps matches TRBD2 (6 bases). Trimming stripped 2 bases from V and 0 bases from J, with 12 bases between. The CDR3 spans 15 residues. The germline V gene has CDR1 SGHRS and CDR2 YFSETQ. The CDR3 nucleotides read TGCGCCAGCAGCTTACATAGCGGCCCCTCCTACGAGCAGTACTTC. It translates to CASSLHSGPSYEQYF.